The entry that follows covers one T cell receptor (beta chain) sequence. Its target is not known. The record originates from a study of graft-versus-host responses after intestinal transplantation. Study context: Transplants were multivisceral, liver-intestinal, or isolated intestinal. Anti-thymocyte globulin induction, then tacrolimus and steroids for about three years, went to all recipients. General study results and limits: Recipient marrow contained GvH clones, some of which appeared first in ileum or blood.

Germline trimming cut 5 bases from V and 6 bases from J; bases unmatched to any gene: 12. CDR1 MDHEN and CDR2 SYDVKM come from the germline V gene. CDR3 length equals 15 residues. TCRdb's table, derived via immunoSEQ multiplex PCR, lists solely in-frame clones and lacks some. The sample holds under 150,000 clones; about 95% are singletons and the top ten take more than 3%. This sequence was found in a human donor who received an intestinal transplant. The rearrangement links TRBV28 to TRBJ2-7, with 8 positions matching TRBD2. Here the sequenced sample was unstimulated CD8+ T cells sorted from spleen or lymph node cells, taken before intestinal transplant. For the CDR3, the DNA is TGTGCCAGCAGTGCGTTAGCGGGACGGGCGGGCGAGCAGTACTTC. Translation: CASSALAGRAGEQYF.